This entry is about one T cell receptor beta chain. The data belong to a study of identical twins. TCRdb ran MiXCR on the 5' RACE reads and lists one entry per CDR3 protein. The sample lists 700,000 or so distinct CDR3 sequences, approximately 9% occurring once. V was clipped by 4 bases and J by 3 bases, with 7 bases between them. The CDR3 spans 12 residues. Germline lookup yields CDR1 LNHDA and CDR2 SQIVND (reference sequence). Everyone who gave samples was a healthy Caucasian. Another study also made use of these data, one on yellow fever vaccine responses in identical twins.

The sequencing sample was made of PBMCs. The source is a woman in her late teens or twenties in good health. The rearrangement joins TRBV19 to TRBJ2-7, with a possible D match to TRBD2 (5 bases). This CDR3 is CASSNGVYEQYF. The CDR3 DNA is TGTGCCAGTAGTAACGGGGTCTACGAGCAGTACTTC.